This T cell receptor (beta chain) was obtained from a study of blood T cell repertoires in COVID-19. The sample holds a few counts of this clone. CDR3 length: 11 residues. The V gene's germline CDR1 is SGHTA and CDR2 FQGTGA. The V end was cut by 5 bases, the J end by 12 bases, with 14 bases between. TCRdb keeps only in-frame clones here, not all; method: immunoSEQ multiplex PCR. The data show 90,000 to 120,000 clones, 88% seen once. Input material: peripheral blood. This clonotype was obtained from a human donor in a cohort sampled during active COVID-19. The chain is built from TRBV7-3 and TRBJ2-7; tentative D call: TRBD1 (6 bases). As DNA, the CDR3 is TGTGCCAGCAGCCTACGTACACAGGGGTACTTC. As protein: CASSLRTQGYF.